The present T cell receptor (beta chain) was sequenced within a study of vaccination and CD4 T cells after COVID-19. The germline V gene encodes CDR1 MNHEY and CDR2 SVGAGI. The CDR3 is 16 amino acids. V was cut by 1 base and J by 1 base, with 13 bases left in between. Of note for this clonotype: The antigen is undetermined.

As to time point: late sampling 161 to 241 days after vaccination in a few convalescent patients. Sample treatment: roughly ten-day PBMC culture with coronavirus spike peptide pools or control peptides (ViraFEST assay). The Oncomine TCR Beta short-read assay sequenced DNA from cultured CD4+ T cells. MiXCR, applied by TCRdb to the PCR reads, yields one record per CDR3 protein. The sample lists fewer than 25,000 distinct CDR3 sequences, about a third occurring once. The source of this sequence is a human donor who had recovered from COVID-19. This specimen consisted of CD4+ T cells from blood, cultured in vitro, obtained about 7 months after SARS-CoV-2 vaccination. V is TRBV6-5 and J is TRBJ1-1; possibly TRBD1 for D (5 bases). CDR3 nucleotides: TGTGCCAGCAGTTACTTTGGGGACCTGACGAACACTGAAGCTTTCTTT. It is translated as CASSYFGDLTNTEAFF.